The clone carrying this T cell receptor (beta chain) was observed at least ten times. The antigen is undetermined. Next came a second PCR, run for roughly 6 to 11 cycles, which used a sample-barcoded 5' primer along with a J-beta primer mix. TCRdb analysed the 5' RACE reads with MiXCR anew, one entry per CDR3 protein. Counted here are approximately 1,000,000 distinct CDR3 sequences, under 40% occurring once; the ten biggest clones make up approximately 14%. These data originate in a study of blood T cells in healthy people across ages. Overall study results and limits: Diversity estimates from one million T cells were considered underestimates.

Isolated per sample were at least 7 million PBMCs. The CDR3 length is 14 residues. The germline gives CDR1 KGHSH, CDR2 LQKENI. The ends were cut back, 4 bases at V and 0 bases at J, with 8 bases in the middle. Sequencing used blood. V and J are TRBV18 and TRBJ2-3, with D possibly matching TRBD2 (6 bases). This TCR came from a man between 18 and 29 years old in good health. The CDR3 loop reads CASSRTSSTDTQYF. The CDR3 coding sequence is TGTGCCAGCTCACGCACTAGCAGCACAGATACGCAGTATTTT.